This passage covers 23 T cell receptor beta chains from one sample sequenced in a study of cytomegalovirus exposure and HLA in healthy donors. The data were produced by immunoSEQ multiplex PCR, yet TCRdb's version contains in-frame clones alone and is incomplete. Of 150,000 to 200,000 clones in the sample, approximately 84% are singletons; the top ten hold 6% to 9%. Material for sequencing was PBMCs. These receptors originate from a young man in good health and CMV-seropositive.

The chain has TRBV4-2 and TRBJ1-1; D possibly corresponds to TRBD1 (5 bases). The germline CDR1 and CDR2 sequences are LGHNA and YNFKEQ. CDR3 length: 13 amino acids. V was trimmed by 4 bases and J by 8 bases, leaving 14 bases between them. The CDR3 spells CASSPEGAVEAFF. The CDR3 bases are TGTGCCAGCAGCCCAGAAGGGGCCGTAGAAGCTTTCTTT.

The rearrangement joins TRBV29-1 to TRBJ1-1, with a tentative D call TRBD1 (5 bases). From germline, CDR1 is SQVTM and CDR2 ANQGSEA. The germline V and J ends were trimmed by 3 bases and 1 base, with 12 bases remaining between them. The length of the CDR3 is 14 residues. DNA of the CDR3: TGCAGCGTTGACCTGGCAGGACAGAACACTGAAGCTTTCTTT. Amino acids: CSVDLAGQNTEAFF.

The chain couples TRBV5-4 to TRBJ2-2; D is uncertain. Germline assignment: CDR1 SGHNT and CDR2 YYREEE (reference sequence). The CDR3 loop spans 12 amino acids. Between the trimmed V and J ends, which lost 0 bases and 7 bases, there was a span of 4 bases. CDR3 loop: CASSLDYGELFF. In DNA, the CDR3 is TGTGCCAGCAGCTTGGATTACGGGGAGCTGTTTTTT.

The chain combines TRBV7-9 with TRBJ1-4, with 9 positions matching TRBD1. This CDR3 spans 17 amino acids. Germline lookup yields CDR1 SEHNR and CDR2 FQNEAQ (reference sequence). The V gene end was trimmed by 8 bases and the J gene end by 0 bases; junction bases not matched to a gene: 10. The CDR3 region has the DNA TGTGCCAGCGGAAACAGGGGGCGCACGGCAACTAATGAAAAACTGTTTTTT. The encoded protein is CASGNRGRTATNEKLFF.

This chain joins TRBV5-1 and TRBJ2-4; D is perhaps TRBD1 (6 bases). The ends were cut back, 0 bases at V and 1 base at J, with 11 bases in the middle. The CDR3 spans 16 residues. Germline V gene sequence: CDR1 SGHRS, CDR2 YFSETQ. The CDR3 spells CASSLVGGTAKNIQYF. The CDR3 DNA reads as TGCGCCAGCAGCTTGGTAGGGGGAACGGCCAAAAACATTCAGTACTTC.

The V call is TRBV30, the J call TRBJ2-1, with TRBD2 identical over 8 bases. V was clipped by 4 bases and J by 5 bases; unmatched bases: 4. This CDR3 is 13 amino acids long. The germline gives CDR1 GTSNPN, CDR2 SVGIG (reference sequence). CDR3 DNA sequence: TGTGCCTGGAAACTAGCGGAGGACAATGAGCAGTTCTTC. Amino acids: CAWKLAEDNEQFF.

The chain employs TRBV9 and TRBJ2-1; 8 nucleotides align to TRBD2. This CDR3 comprises 14 residues. The germline V gene has CDR1 SGDLS and CDR2 YYNGEE. V gave up 2 bases and J gave up 7 bases; unmatched junction bases: 5. CDR3 sequence: CASSVGTRGNEQFF. In DNA, the CDR3 is TGTGCCAGCAGCGTGGGGACTAGGGGGAATGAGCAGTTCTTC. The full variable domain, its missing parts supplied by reference TRBV9 and TRBJ2-1, is DSGVTQTPKHLITATGQRVTLRCSPRSGDLSVYWYQQSLDQGLQFLIQYYNGEERAKGNILERFSAQQFPDLHSELNLSSLELGDSALYFCASSVGTRGNEQFFGPGTRLTVL.

The genes are TRBV30 and TRBJ2-1; D is ambiguous. CDR3 size: 11 residues. Germline V gene lookup returns CDR1 GTSNPN and CDR2 SVGIG (reference sequence). Trimming took 1 base from V and 8 from J, leaving 6 bases between them. CDR3 DNA: TGTGCCTGGAGTGCACTCTATGAGCAGTTCTTC. Protein product: CAWSALYEQFF.

The chain combines TRBV5-1 with TRBJ2-6; 7 nucleotides line up with TRBD2. The germline V gene has CDR1 SGHRS and CDR2 YFSETQ. With V trimmed by 3 bases and J by 0 bases, 9 bases remained unmatched. The CDR3 spans 18 residues. The CDR3 DNA sequence: TGCGCCAGCAGCTGGGGATTCGGGAGGACCTCTGGGGCCAACGTCCTGACTTTC. Amino acid sequence: CASSWGFGRTSGANVLTF.

The table lists this clone with a count of one. This chain connects TRBV30 to TRBJ2-3, with 12 bases fitting TRBD2. V shed 3 bases and J 3 bases; nucleotides not matched to a gene: 7. CDR3 length: 16 residues. CDR1 and CDR2 (germline): GTSNPN, SVGIG (reference sequence). The CDR3 DNA reads as TGTGCCTGGAGCATTAGACTAGCGGGAGCGACAGATACGCAGTATTTT. Translating it yields CAWSIRLAGATDTQYF.

J is TRBJ2-7 and V is TRBV7-2; perhaps TRBD1 as D (8 bases). This CDR3 region has 16 residues. Trimming removed 5 bases at V and 9 bases at J, with 26 bases between. CDR1 is SGHTA and CDR2 is FQGNSA in the germline V gene. CDR3 region: CASSQGAGEGGGGQYF. DNA for the CDR3: TGTGCCAGCAGCCAGGGGGCGGGAGAGGGGGGCGGCGGGCAGTACTTC.

This clone appeared a few times. V usage is TRBV15 and J usage is TRBJ2-5, with 14 bases aligning to TRBD2. The CDR3 is 18 residues long. V gave up 1 base and J gave up 4 bases; unmatched junction bases: 8. Per germline, CDR1 LNHNV and CDR2 YYDKDF (reference sequence). CDR3 bases: TGTGCCACCAGCAGAGTTGTTCCCGGACTAGCGGGAGGAGAGACCCAGTACTTC. Translating it yields CATSRVVPGLAGGETQYF.

V usage is TRBV29-1 and J usage is TRBJ2-2; 8 positions agree with TRBD1. Trimming took 7 bases from V and 3 from J; bases not matched to a gene: 7. Germline V lookup: CDR1 SQVTM, CDR2 ANQGSEA. The CDR3 runs to 14 residues. The CDR3 reads CSGRRGPDTGELFF. DNA for the CDR3: TGCAGCGGGCGCAGGGGGCCCGACACCGGGGAGCTGTTTTTT.

This sequence joins TRBV6-6 and TRBJ2-2, with 8 positions matching TRBD1. The germline V gene has CDR1 MNHNY and CDR2 SVGAGI (reference sequence). The ends lost 3 bases at V and 8 bases at J; junction bases unmatched: 2. The CDR3 totals 13 residues. CDR3 sequence reads: CASSYGQGGELFF. CDR3 bases: TGTGCCAGCAGTTATGGACAGGGTGGGGAGCTGTTTTTT.

V and J are TRBV29-1 and TRBJ2-1; 16 bases map to TRBD2. Looked up from germline, CDR1 is SQVTM and CDR2 is ANQGSEA. This CDR3 spans 16 amino acids. Trimming took 1 base from V and 14 from J; bases not matched to a gene: 11. The CDR3 region has the DNA TGCAGCGTTGAAGGGGGTCCCGGGACTAGCGGGAGGGAGGAGTTCTTC. Its protein is CSVEGGPGTSGREEFF.

The V gene is TRBV5-6, the J gene TRBJ2-1, with 9 bases identical to TRBD2. The germline V gene has CDR1 SGHDT and CDR2 YYEEEE. The CDR3 extends over 14 amino acids. V trimming: 4 bases; J trimming: 10 bases; junction bases outside the gene matches: 9. DNA for the CDR3: TGTGCCAGCAGCCTAATAGCGGGGGCGCGGGAGCAGTTCTTC. This gives the protein CASSLIAGAREQFF.

The chain combines TRBV27 with TRBJ1-2; 10 nucleotides line up with TRBD1. CDR3 length: 15 amino acids. CDR1 is MNHEY, CDR2 SMNVEV, per germline (reference sequence). The trim removed 1 base at V and 6 bases at J, leaving 5 bases unmatched. The CDR3 loop is CASSLLGQGWDGYTF. The CDR3 bases are TGTGCCAGCAGTTTATTGGGACAGGGGTGGGATGGCTACACCTTC.

The chain combines TRBV5-1 with TRBJ2-1; maybe TRBD1 (5 bases). This CDR3 has 15 residues. Per the germline V gene, CDR1 is SGHRS and CDR2 is YFSETQ. V gave up 2 bases and J gave up 2 bases, with 11 bases separating them. The CDR3 bases are TGCGCCAGCAGCTTTCAGGGCTCCCCCTACAATGAGCAGTTCTTC. Its protein product is CASSFQGSPYNEQFF. The full variable domain, its missing parts supplied by reference TRBV5-1 and TRBJ2-1, is KAGVTQTPRYLIKTRGQQVTLSCSPISGHRSVSWYQQTPGQGLQFLFEYFSETQRNKGNFPGRFSGRQFSNSRSEMNVSTLELGDSALYLCASSFQGSPYNEQFFGPGTRLTVL.

The chain carries TRBV4-3 and TRBJ2-5; 7 bases map to TRBD1. Losses at the gene ends were 1 base for V and 1 base for J; bases not matched to a gene: 6. This CDR3 has 16 amino acids. CDR1 and CDR2 (germline): LGHNA, YSLEER. CDR3 in amino acids: CASSQAVQGSQETQYF. The CDR3 nucleotides read TGCGCCAGCAGCCAAGCGGTACAGGGGAGCCAAGAGACCCAGTACTTC.

The chain links TRBV25-1 to TRBJ2-7, with 7 nucleotides matching TRBD2. This CDR3 spans 13 amino acids. Germline V gene data show CDR1 as MGHDK and CDR2 as SYGVNS. The V segment lost 6 bases and the J segment 1 base; nucleotides outside the gene matches: 3. CDR3: CASRGGWSYEQYF. The CDR3 nucleotides read TGTGCCAGCAGGGGAGGGTGGTCCTACGAGCAGTACTTC.

Here the CDR3 reads CASSTLSGTEAFF. CDR3 nucleotides: TGTGCCAGCAGTACCCTATCGGGCACTGAAGCTTTCTTT. V is TRBV28 and J is TRBJ1-1; D is uncertain. The V gene lost 5 bases and the J gene lost 4 bases, with 11 bases spanning the gap. The CDR3 is 13 amino acids. The germline gives CDR1 MDHEN, CDR2 SYDVKM.

The J gene is TRBJ2-6, the V gene TRBV19; TRBD1 is a possible D gene (6 bases). V was shortened by 5 bases and J by 4 bases, with 12 bases between the two germline ends. The length of the CDR3 is 15 residues. The germline V gene has CDR1 LNHDA and CDR2 SQIVND (reference sequence). The CDR3 is CASSSGALGANVLTF. The CDR3 coding sequence is TGTGCCAGTAGTTCAGGGGCGTTGGGGGCCAACGTCCTGACTTTC. Supplemented by reference TRBV19 and TRBJ2-6, the full variable domain reads DGGITQSPKYLFRKEGQNVTLSCEQNLNHDAMYWYRQDPGQGLRLIYYSQIVNDFQKGDIAEGYSVSREKKESFPLTVTSAQKNPTAFYLCASSSGALGANVLTFGAGSRLTVL.

This clone was counted only a few times. The J gene is TRBJ2-2, the V gene TRBV2; maybe TRBD1 (5 bases). Germline values: CDR1 SNHLY, CDR2 FYNNEI. CDR3 length equals 14 residues. V was pared by 6 bases and J by 6 bases, with 14 bases between. DNA of the CDR3: TGTGCCAGCAGCGAGCAGGGTATTCCCGGGGAGCTGTTTTTT. Its protein is CASSEQGIPGELFF.